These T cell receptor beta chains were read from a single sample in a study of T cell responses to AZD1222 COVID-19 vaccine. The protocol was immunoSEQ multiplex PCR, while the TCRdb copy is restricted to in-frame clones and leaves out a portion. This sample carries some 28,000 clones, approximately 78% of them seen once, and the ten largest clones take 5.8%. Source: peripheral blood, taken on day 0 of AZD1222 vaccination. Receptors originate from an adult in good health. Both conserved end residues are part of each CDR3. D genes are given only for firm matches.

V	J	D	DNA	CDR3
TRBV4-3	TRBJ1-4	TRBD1	TGCGCCAGCAGCCGAAAAGAGGGGGCCCCTAATGAAAAACTGTTTTTT	CASSRKEGAPNEKLFF
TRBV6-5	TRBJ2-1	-	TGTGCCAGCAGAACTACAGGGTCGGGTTCGGATGAGCAGTTCTTC	CASRTTGSGSDEQFF
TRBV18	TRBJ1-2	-	TGTGCCAGCTCAACGACAAATAACTATGGCTACACCTTC	CASSTTNNYGYTF
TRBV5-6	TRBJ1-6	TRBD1	TGTGCCAGCAGCTTGGGGACAGGTGGCATCCCCCTCCACTTT	CASSLGTGGIPLHF
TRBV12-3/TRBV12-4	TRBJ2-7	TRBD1	TGTGCCAGCAGTCAACAGGGGTTCGAGCAGTACTTC	CASSQQGFEQYF
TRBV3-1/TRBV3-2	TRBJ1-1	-	TGTGCCAGCAGCCAGACATATGCTGAAGCTTTCTTT	CASSQTYAEAFF
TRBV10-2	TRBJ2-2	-	TGCGCCAGCAAGGACGGGGTCGGCACCGGGGAGCTGTTTTTT	CASKDGVGTGELFF
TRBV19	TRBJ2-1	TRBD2	TGTGCCAGTACCATCGGGCCCGGAGCGGGGGAGACCTACAATGAGCAGTTCTTC	CASTIGPGAGETYNEQFF
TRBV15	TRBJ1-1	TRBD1	TGTGCCACCAGCAGGGGTCAAACAGGGGACACTGAAGCTTTCTTT	CATSRGQTGDTEAFF
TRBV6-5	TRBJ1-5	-	TGTGCCAGCAGTTACTCTCAGTGGAATCAGCCCCAGCATTTT	CASSYSQWNQPQHF
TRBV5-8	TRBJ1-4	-	TGTGCCAGCAGCTTGAAGGGTCTGTACGAAAAACTGTTTTTT	CASSLKGLYEKLFF
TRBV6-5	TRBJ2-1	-	TGTGCCAGCAGGGTAGCATGGTCCTACAATGAGCAGTTCTTC	CASRVAWSYNEQFF